This T cell receptor beta chain was recorded in a study of cytomegalovirus exposure and HLA in healthy donors. In the PCR, 60 Vbeta and 13 Jbeta primers were used. Clones were sequenced by immunoSEQ multiplex PCR, and TCRdb holds only the in-frame ones, with some missing. Recorded for this sample: some 200,000 clones. The V gene lost 2 bases and the J gene lost 6 bases, with 14 bases spanning the gap. The CDR3 consists of 15 residues. Germline V lookup: CDR1 MNHEY, CDR2 SVGAGI. As regards this clone: Its antigen is not known.

Study results and caveats: Most of the TCR beta V segments (in an earlier analysis) were productive either about 87% or about 30% of the time. CMV serostatus was the only recorded immune exposure for donors.

Source material: PBMCs. V is TRBV6-5 and J is TRBJ2-1; the D gene is possibly TRBD2 (7 bases). The TCR was taken from a woman aged 18-29 years in good health and CMV-seropositive. The CDR3 coding sequence is TGTGCCAGCAGTTACCGCGGGGGCGTCGGCAATGAGCAGTTCTTC. This codes for CASSYRGGVGNEQFF.